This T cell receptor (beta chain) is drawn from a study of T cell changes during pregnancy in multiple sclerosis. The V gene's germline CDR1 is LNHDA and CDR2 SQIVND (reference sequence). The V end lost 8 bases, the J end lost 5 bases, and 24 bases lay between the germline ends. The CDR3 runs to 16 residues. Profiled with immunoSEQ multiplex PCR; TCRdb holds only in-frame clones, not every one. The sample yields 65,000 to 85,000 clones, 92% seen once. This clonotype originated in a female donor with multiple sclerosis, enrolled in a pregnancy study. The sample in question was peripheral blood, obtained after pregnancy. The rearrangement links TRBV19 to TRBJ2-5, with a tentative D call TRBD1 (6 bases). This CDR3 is CASSDRLGNKLETQYF. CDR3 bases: TGTGCCAGTTCAGACAGGTTGGGAAATAAACTGGAGACCCAGTACTTC.